The present T cell receptor (beta chain) was sequenced within a study of PD-1 blockade in classical Hodgkin lymphoma. Study-level results: Prior to therapy, complete responders displayed diversity much like that of newly diagnosed patients.

Sequencing was performed with immunoSEQ multiplex PCR; in TCRdb, only in-frame clones are kept and a portion is missing. This sample yields about 97,000 clones, of which over 80% are seen a single time; more than 10% belongs to the top ten. This clone has a single count. Antigen: not known. Every single patient, without exception, relapsed after autologous stem cell transplantation, and brentuximab vedotin exposure varied. Germline assignment: CDR1 SGHRS and CDR2 YFSETQ. This CDR3 comprises 15 residues. V shed 0 bases and J shed 0 bases, with 8 bases lying between them. The gene calls are TRBV5-1 and TRBJ2-3; D uncertain. Sample: peripheral blood mononuclear cells (PBMCs), taken at baseline. This sequence originates from a human donor with classical Hodgkin lymphoma. The chain's CDR3 is CASSLEARSTDTQYF. The CDR3 coding sequence is TGCGCCAGCAGCTTGGAGGCGCGGAGCACAGATACGCAGTATTTT.